This is a list of T cell receptor beta chains from one sample in a study of sequential checkpoint blockade in melanoma. Sequencing used immunoSEQ multiplex PCR; TCRdb keeps in-frame clones, though not all of them. The top ten clones hold more than 20% of a sample with fewer than 4,500 clones, approximately 57% of them seen once. The starting material was CD8+ T cells sorted from blood (inferred from file names), obtained from a patient given nivolumab and ipilimumab in sequence. These receptors all come from a human patient with melanoma. Some clones in this sample may be carry-over from other donors' samples. CDR3s include the opening cysteine and the closing phenylalanine or tryptophan. The order of the fields is V gene, J gene, CDR3 protein.

TRBV6-4	TRBJ2-3	CASSSGGTDTQYF
TRBV6-6	TRBJ1-1	CASSRQGGVGTEAFF
TRBV4-3	TRBJ1-5	CASSQDIGDQPQHF
TRBV27	TRBJ2-1	CASSPKGVSVYNEQFF
TRBV7-6	TRBJ1-1	CASSGQGLTEAFF
TRBV28	TRBJ1-1	CASLLPGKDRTIPRNTEAFF
TRBV4-1	NA	CASSPAGGPSYEQYF
TRBV5-4	TRBJ2-1	CASSPRDRGFNEQFF
TRBV10-3	TRBJ1-2	CAISGTEGGYTF
TRBV6-4	TRBJ2-6	CASSEGVSSGANVLTF
TRBV4-2	TRBJ2-1	CASSQAGGDYNEQFF
TRBV11-2	TRBJ1-5	CASSLDRVGQPQHF
TRBV30	TRBJ2-3	CAWSPSPEADTQYF
TRBV7-9	TRBJ2-7	CASSTMGTGGDEQYF
TRBV27	TRBJ1-5	CASSLLGDNQPQHF
TRBV27	TRBJ2-3	CASSIISGGPDTQYF
TRBV9	TRBJ2-1	CASSAGGLAYNEQFF
TRBV28	TRBJ1-1	CASIRGATEAFF
TRBV7-9	TRBJ1-4	CASSLATGNSNEKLFF
TRBV23-1	TRBJ2-1	CASSQYPSGTKPNEQFF
TRBV6-1	TRBJ1-2	CASSEPSGFGYTF
TRBV6-5	TRBJ2-7	CASSYRVSYEQYF
TRBV4-3	TRBJ1-2	CASSHGTGTVNYGYTF
TRBV19	TRBJ1-1	CASRDTGYTEAFF
TRBV27	TRBJ2-7	CASSLPWDRSAYEQYF
TRBV5-6	TRBJ2-7	CASSQGGTTYEQYF
TRBV19	TRBJ2-1	CASSIGPLEHNEQFF
TRBV6-5	TRBJ1-2	CASSLGRGNYGYTF
TRBV7-2	TRBJ1-5	CASEAATDSNQPQHF
TRBV7-9	TRBJ2-3	CASSSPSSVGGGDTQYF
TRBV28	TRBJ2-7	CASSLRGLSYEQYF
TRBV11-2	TRBJ2-7	CASSLAADSSYEQYF
TRBV29-1	TRBJ1-1	CSALLGGTEAFF
TRBV4-3	TRBJ2-5	CASSLIWTEQETQYF
TRBV2	TRBJ1-2	CASTGDRGPYGYTF
TRBV9	TRBJ1-2	CASSAAQGTPYGYTF
TRBV6-1	TRBJ2-1	CASSTDTYNEQFF
TRBV15	TRBJ2-2	CATSSRGQGPGELFF
TRBV5-6	TRBJ2-7	CASSFLSSGLSYEQYF
TRBV9	TRBJ2-5	CASTPTHGGFQETQYF
TRBV11-2	TRBJ2-3	CASTRVRTDTQYF